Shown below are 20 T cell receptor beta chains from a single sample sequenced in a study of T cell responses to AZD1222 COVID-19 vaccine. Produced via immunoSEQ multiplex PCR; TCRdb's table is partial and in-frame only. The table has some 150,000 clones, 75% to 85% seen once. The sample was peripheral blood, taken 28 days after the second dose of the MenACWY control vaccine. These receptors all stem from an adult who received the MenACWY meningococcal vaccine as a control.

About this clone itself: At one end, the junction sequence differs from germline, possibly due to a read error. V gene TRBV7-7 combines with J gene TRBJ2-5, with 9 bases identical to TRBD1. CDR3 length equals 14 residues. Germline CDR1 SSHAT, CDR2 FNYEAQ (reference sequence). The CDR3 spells CASSRTGDGVTQYF. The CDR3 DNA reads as TGTGCTAGCAGCCGGACAGGGGATGGGGTGACCCAGTACTTC. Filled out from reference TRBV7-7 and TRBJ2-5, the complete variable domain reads GAGVSQSPRYKVTKRGQDVTLRCDPISSHATLYWYQQALGQGPEFLTYFNYEAQPDKSGLPSDRFSAERPEGSISTLTIQRTEQRDSAMYRCASSRTGDGVTQYFGPGTRLLVL.

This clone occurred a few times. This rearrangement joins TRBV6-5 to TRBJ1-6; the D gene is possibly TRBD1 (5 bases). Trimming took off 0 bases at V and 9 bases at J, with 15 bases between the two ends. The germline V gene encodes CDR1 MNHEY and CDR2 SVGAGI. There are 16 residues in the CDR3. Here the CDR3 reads CASSYSQGAFGSPLHF. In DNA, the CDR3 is TGTGCCAGCAGTTACTCCCAGGGTGCTTTTGGTTCACCCCTCCACTTT.

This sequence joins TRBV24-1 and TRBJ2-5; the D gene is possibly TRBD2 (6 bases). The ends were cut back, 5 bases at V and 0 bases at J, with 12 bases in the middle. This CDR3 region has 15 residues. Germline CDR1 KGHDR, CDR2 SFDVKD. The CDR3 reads CATSGLGGNQETQYF. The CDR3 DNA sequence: TGTGCCACCAGTGGATTAGGCGGGAACCAAGAGACCCAGTACTTC.

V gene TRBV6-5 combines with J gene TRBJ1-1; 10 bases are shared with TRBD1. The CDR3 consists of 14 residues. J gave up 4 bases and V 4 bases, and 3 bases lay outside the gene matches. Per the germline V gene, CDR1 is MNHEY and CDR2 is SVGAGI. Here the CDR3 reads CASSSDRGGTEAFF. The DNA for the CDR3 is TGTGCCAGCAGTTCGGACAGGGGGGGCACTGAAGCTTTCTTT.

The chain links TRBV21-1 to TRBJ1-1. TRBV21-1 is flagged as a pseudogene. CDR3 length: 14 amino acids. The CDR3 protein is CASSKGQTGTEAFF. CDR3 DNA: TGTGCCAGCAGCAAAGGGCAGACCGGGACTGAAGCTTTCTTT.

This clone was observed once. This CDR3 is CASNRQQETQYF. As DNA, the CDR3 is TGTGCCAGCAACAGACAGCAAGAGACCCAGTACTTC. The chain carries TRBV2 and TRBJ2-5; D is perhaps TRBD1 (5 bases). Trimming left V 7 bases short and J 2 bases short, with 8 bases between. This CDR3 has 12 amino acids. Germline loops: CDR1 SNHLY, CDR2 FYNNEI.

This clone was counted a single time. CDR3 amino acids: CATSSAGTGNTGELFF. The CDR3 DNA reads as TGTGCCACCAGCAGTGCCGGGACAGGGAACACCGGGGAGCTGTTTTTT. The chain carries TRBV15 and TRBJ2-2, with 8 bases matching TRBD1. The CDR3 extends over 16 amino acids. Losses at the gene ends were 3 bases for V and 1 base for J; bases not matched to a gene: 4. Looked up from germline, CDR1 is LNHNV and CDR2 is YYDKDF (reference sequence).

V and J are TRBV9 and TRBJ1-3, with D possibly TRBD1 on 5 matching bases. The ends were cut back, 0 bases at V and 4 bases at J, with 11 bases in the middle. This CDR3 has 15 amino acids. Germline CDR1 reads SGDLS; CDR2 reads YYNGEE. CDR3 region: CASSVAIGVGNTIYF. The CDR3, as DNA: TGTGCCAGCAGCGTAGCTATAGGGGTGGGAAACACCATATATTTT. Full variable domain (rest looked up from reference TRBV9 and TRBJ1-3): DSGVTQTPKHLITATGQRVTLRCSPRSGDLSVYWYQQSLDQGLQFLIQYYNGEERAKGNILERFSAQQFPDLHSELNLSSLELGDSALYFCASSVAIGVGNTIYFGEGSWLTVV.

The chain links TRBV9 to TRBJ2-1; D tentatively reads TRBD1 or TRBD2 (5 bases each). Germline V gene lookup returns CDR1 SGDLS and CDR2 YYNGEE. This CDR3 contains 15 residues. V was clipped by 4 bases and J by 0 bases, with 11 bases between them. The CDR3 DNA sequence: TGTGCCAGCAGCTATGCTGGGGGCTCCTACAATGAGCAGTTCTTC. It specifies CASSYAGGSYNEQFF.

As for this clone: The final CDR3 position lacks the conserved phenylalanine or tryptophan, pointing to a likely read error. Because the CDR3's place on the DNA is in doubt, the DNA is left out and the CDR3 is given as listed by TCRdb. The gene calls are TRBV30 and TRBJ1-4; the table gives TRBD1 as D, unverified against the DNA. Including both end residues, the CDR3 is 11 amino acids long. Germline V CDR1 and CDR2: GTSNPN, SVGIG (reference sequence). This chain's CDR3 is CAWSVPFGLSS.

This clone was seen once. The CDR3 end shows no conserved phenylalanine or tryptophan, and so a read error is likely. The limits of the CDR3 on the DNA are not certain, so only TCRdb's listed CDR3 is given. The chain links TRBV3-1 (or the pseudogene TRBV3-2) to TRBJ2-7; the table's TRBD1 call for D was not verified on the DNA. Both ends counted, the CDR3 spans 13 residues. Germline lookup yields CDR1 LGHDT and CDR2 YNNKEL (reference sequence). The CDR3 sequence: CASSRNYRDRLEI.

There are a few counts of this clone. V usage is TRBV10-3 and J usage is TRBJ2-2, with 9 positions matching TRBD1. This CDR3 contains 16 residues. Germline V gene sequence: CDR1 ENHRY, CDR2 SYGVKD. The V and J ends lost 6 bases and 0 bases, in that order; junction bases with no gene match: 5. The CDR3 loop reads CAIRGDRVPNTGELFF. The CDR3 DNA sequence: TGTGCCATCAGAGGGGACAGGGTACCGAACACCGGGGAGCTGTTTTTT.

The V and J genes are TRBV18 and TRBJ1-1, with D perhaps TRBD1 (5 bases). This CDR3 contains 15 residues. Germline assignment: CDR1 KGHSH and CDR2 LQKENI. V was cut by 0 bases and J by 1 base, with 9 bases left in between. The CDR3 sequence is CASSPPGRANTEAFF. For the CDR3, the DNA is TGTGCCAGCTCACCACCGGGCAGGGCGAACACTGAAGCTTTCTTT.

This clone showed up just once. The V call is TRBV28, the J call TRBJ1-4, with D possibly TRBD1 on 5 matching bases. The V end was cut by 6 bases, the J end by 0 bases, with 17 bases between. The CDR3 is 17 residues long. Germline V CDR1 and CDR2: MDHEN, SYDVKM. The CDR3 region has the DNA TGTGCCAGCAGCCGACCAATGGGGGGAGCAACTAATGAAAAACTGTTTTTT. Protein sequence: CASSRPMGGATNEKLFF.

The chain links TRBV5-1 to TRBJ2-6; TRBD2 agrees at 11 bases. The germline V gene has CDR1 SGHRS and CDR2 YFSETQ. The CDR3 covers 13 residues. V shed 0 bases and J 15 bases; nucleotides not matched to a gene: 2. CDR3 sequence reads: CASSLEGLADLTF. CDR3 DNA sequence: TGCGCCAGCAGCTTGGAGGGACTAGCGGACCTGACTTTC.

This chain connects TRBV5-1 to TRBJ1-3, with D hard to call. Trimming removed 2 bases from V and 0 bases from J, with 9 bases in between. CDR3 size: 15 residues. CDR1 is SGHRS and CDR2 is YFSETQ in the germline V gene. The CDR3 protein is CASSFGASSGNTIYF. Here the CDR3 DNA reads TGCGCCAGCAGCTTTGGAGCTAGCTCTGGAAACACCATATATTTT. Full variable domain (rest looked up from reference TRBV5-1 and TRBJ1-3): KAGVTQTPRYLIKTRGQQVTLSCSPISGHRSVSWYQQTPGQGLQFLFEYFSETQRNKGNFPGRFSGRQFSNSRSEMNVSTLELGDSALYLCASSFGASSGNTIYFGEGSWLTVV.

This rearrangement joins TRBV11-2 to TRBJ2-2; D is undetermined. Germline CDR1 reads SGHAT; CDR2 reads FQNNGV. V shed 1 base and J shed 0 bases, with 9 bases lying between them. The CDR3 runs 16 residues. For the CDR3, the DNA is TGTGCCAGCAGCTTAGTGAGTCAGCCGAACACCGGGGAGCTGTTTTTT. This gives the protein CASSLVSQPNTGELFF.

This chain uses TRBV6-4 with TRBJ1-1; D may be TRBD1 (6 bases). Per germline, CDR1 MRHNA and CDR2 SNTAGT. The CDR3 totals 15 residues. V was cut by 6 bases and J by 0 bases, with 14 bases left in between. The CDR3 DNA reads TGTGCCAGCAGGAGACAGGAAAACGTGAACACTGAAGCTTTCTTT. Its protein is CASRRQENVNTEAFF.

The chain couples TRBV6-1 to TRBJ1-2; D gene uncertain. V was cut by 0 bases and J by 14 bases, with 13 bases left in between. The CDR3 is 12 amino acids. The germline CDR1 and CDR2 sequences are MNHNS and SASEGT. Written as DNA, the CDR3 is TGTGCCAGCAGTGAAGCGAGAGCCCCCTGTACCTTC. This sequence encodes CASSEARAPCTF.

The CDR3 region is CASSPGQGTGNTIYF. The CDR3 nucleotides are TGTGCCAGCAGCCCAGGACAGGGAACCGGAAACACCATATATTTT. This sequence joins TRBV7-9 and TRBJ1-3; 8 nucleotides line up with TRBD1. The germline CDR1 and CDR2 sequences are SEHNR and FQNEAQ (reference sequence). The CDR3 sequence is 15 residues long. J gave up 4 bases and V 5 bases, and 7 bases lay outside the gene matches.